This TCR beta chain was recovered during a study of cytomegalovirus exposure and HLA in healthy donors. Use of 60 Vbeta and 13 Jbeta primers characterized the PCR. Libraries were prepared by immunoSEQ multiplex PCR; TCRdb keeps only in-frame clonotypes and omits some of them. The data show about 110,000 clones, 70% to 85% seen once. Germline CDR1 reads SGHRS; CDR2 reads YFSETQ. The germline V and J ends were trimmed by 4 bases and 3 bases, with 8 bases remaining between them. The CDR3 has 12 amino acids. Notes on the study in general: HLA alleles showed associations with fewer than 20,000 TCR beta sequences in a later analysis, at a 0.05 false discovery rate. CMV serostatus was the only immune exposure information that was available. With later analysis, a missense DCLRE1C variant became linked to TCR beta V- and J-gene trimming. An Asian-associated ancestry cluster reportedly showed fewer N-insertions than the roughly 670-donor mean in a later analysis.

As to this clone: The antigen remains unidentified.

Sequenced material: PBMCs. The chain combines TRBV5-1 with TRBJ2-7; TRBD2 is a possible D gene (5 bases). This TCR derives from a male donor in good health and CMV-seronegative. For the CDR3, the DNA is TGCGCCAGCAGCCCCGACTACTACGAGCAGTACTTC. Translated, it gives CASSPDYYEQYF.